Below are 13 T cell receptor beta chains sequenced from a single sample in a study of blood T cell repertoires in COVID-19. TCRdb keeps only in-frame clones here, not all; method: immunoSEQ multiplex PCR. Here the sample spans some 130,000 clones, over 75% being singletons. The sequenced material came from peripheral blood. The receptors come from a man in his 70s with active COVID-19.

The CDR3 sequence is CASSHRDSIYGYTF. The DNA of the CDR3 is TGTGCCAGCAGTCACCGGGACAGCATATATGGCTACACCTTC. The chain employs TRBV6-2 or TRBV6-3 and TRBJ1-2; 7 bases line up with TRBD1. Trimming took 5 bases from V and 5 from J; bases not matched to a gene: 8. Per the germline V gene, CDR1 is MNHEY and CDR2 is SVGEGT. The length of the CDR3 is 14 residues.

The CDR3: CASSPRGKISYNEQFF. Here the CDR3 DNA reads TGTGCCAGCAGCCCACGGGGAAAAATCTCCTACAATGAGCAGTTCTTC. The chain links TRBV3-1 (or the pseudogene TRBV3-2) to TRBJ2-1; D may be TRBD2 (5 bases). The CDR3 sequence is 16 residues long. Germline assignment: CDR1 LGHDT and CDR2 YNNKEL (reference sequence). V was shortened by 4 bases and J by 0 bases, with 13 bases between the two germline ends.

This chain connects TRBV28 to TRBJ1-4; TRBD1 is a possible D gene (6 bases). The V and J ends lost 5 bases and 9 bases respectively, with 16 bases between them. Germline CDR1 reads MDHEN; CDR2 reads SYDVKM. The length of the CDR3 is 14 residues. The CDR3 is CASSPAGVSQKLFF. The CDR3 DNA reads as TGTGCCAGCAGTCCGGCAGGGGTATCGCAAAAACTGTTTTTT.

This chain connects TRBV7-2 to TRBJ2-1; D is possibly TRBD1 (6 bases). The CDR3 is 13 residues long. The ends were cut back, 3 bases at V and 5 bases at J, with 8 bases in the middle. Germline assignment: CDR1 SGHTA and CDR2 FQGNSA. CDR3 DNA sequence: TGTGCCAGCAGCTTCCAGGGGAACAATGAGCAGTTCTTC. This encodes CASSFQGNNEQFF.

The chain joins TRBV4-3 to TRBJ2-7, with 11 bases matching TRBD1. Germline CDR1 is LGHNA and CDR2 is YSLEER. V lost 4 bases and J lost 2; bases outside the gene matches: 4. The CDR3 totals 15 residues. Here the CDR3 DNA reads TGCGCCAGCAGCCGGGGGACAGGGGGGACCTACGAGCAGTACTTC. It yields the protein CASSRGTGGTYEQYF.

This rearrangement joins TRBV19 to TRBJ1-5; D perhaps matches TRBD1 (6 bases). The CDR3 contains 17 residues. Trimming pared 3 bases from V and 0 bases from J, leaving 15 bases between. Germline V CDR1 and CDR2: LNHDA, SQIVND (reference sequence). CDR3: CASSIGGGGYSNQPQHF. Here the CDR3 DNA reads TGTGCCAGTAGTATCGGGGGGGGCGGCTATAGCAATCAGCCCCAGCATTTT. Full variable domain (missing parts from reference TRBV19 and TRBJ1-5): DGGITQSPKYLFRKEGQNVTLSCEQNLNHDAMYWYRQDPGQGLRLIYYSQIVNDFQKGDIAEGYSVSREKKESFPLTVTSAQKNPTAFYLCASSIGGGGYSNQPQHFGDGTRLSIL.

The V call is TRBV4-1, the J call TRBJ2-7, with a possible D match to TRBD1 (5 bases). V lost 0 bases and J 0 bases, leaving 12 bases between the germline ends. CDR3 size: 16 residues. Germline V gene lookup returns CDR1 MGHRA and CDR2 YSYEKL. The CDR3 is CASSQDPTGASYEQYF. In nucleotides, the CDR3 is TGCGCCAGCAGCCAAGATCCAACAGGAGCCTCCTACGAGCAGTACTTC.

The chain combines TRBV28 with TRBJ1-5; D is ambiguous. From germline, CDR1 is MDHEN and CDR2 SYDVKM. Deletions cut 5 bases from V and 2 bases from J, with 7 bases between. This CDR3 has 13 residues. CDR3 sequence (DNA): TGTGCCAGCAGTCCCCCAGGCAATCAGCCCCAGCATTTT. This gives the protein CASSPPGNQPQHF.

The CDR3 protein is CAISGLAGEGELFF. As DNA, the CDR3 is TGTGCCATCAGTGGCTTGGCGGGGGAAGGGGAGCTGTTTTTT. This chain links TRBV10-3 with TRBJ2-2; 7 nucleotides line up with TRBD2. The CDR3 is 14 residues long. V lost 4 bases and J lost 8; bases outside the gene matches: 7. CDR1 ENHRY and CDR2 SYGVKD come from the germline V gene.

V usage is TRBV7-9 and J usage is TRBJ2-6; no firm D call. V lost 11 bases and J lost 1, with 6 bases in between. The V gene's germline CDR1 is SEHNR and CDR2 FQNEAQ (reference sequence). There are 12 residues in the CDR3. The CDR3 loop is CAGRSGANVLTF. CDR3 nucleotides: TGTGCCGGGCGTTCTGGGGCCAACGTCCTGACTTTC.

This chain uses TRBV27 with TRBJ2-6, with a possible D match to TRBD2 (5 bases). Looked up from germline, CDR1 is MNHEY and CDR2 is SMNVEV (reference sequence). Trimming took 7 bases from V and 0 from J, leaving 22 bases between them. This CDR3 has 19 amino acids. DNA of the CDR3: TGTGCCAGCACCGCAATCGGGAACTTAATACGCTCTGGGGCCAACGTCCTGACTTTC. Translation: CASTAIGNLIRSGANVLTF.

The V call is TRBV3-1 (or the pseudogene TRBV3-2), the J call TRBJ1-1; tentative D call: TRBD1 (5 bases). This CDR3 spans 13 amino acids. Looked up from germline, CDR1 is LGHDT and CDR2 is YNNKEL (reference sequence). V was shortened by 4 bases and J by 1 base, with 7 bases between the two germline ends. The CDR3 DNA reads TGTGCCAGCAGCCCGACAGCGAACACTGAAGCTTTCTTT. It encodes CASSPTANTEAFF.

The count of this clone is one. The chain is built from TRBV9 and TRBJ2-3; TRBD2 aligns across 13 bases. The length of the CDR3 is 17 residues. Germline trimming cut 2 bases from V and 1 base from J; bases unmatched to any gene: 4. Germline CDR1 SGDLS, CDR2 YYNGEE. CDR3 DNA sequence: TGTGCCAGCAGCGTGGGACTAGCGGGAACCCGCACAGATACGCAGTATTTT. Residues: CASSVGLAGTRTDTQYF.